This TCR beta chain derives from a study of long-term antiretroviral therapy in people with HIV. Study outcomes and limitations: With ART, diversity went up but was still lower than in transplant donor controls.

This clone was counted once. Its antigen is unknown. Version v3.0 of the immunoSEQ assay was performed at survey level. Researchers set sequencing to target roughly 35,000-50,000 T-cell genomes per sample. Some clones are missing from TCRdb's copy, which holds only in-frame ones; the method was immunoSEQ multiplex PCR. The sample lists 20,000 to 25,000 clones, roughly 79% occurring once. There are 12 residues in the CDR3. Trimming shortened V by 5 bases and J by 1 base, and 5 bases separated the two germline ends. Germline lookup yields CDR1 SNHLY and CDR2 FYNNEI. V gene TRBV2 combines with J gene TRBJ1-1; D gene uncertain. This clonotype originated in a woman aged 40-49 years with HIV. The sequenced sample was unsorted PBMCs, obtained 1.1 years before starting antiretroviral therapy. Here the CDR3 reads CASSPWNTEAFF. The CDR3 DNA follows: TGTGCCAGCAGTCCTTGGAACACTGAAGCTTTCTTT.